These 8 T cell receptor beta chains were sequenced from one sample in a study of cytomegalovirus exposure and HLA in healthy donors. The PCR ran on 60 Vbeta and 13 Jbeta primers. The protocol was immunoSEQ multiplex PCR, while the TCRdb copy is restricted to in-frame clones and leaves out a portion. The sample records approximately 140,000 clones, under 90% being singletons. The sample taken for sequencing was PBMCs. The source is a man aged 18 to 30 in good health and CMV-seronegative.

The chain has TRBV20-1 and TRBJ2-7, with a tentative D call TRBD2 (5 bases). CDR3 length: 11 residues. V shed 3 bases and J shed 3 bases, with 6 bases lying between them. Germline V gene data show CDR1 as DFQATT and CDR2 as SNEGSKA (reference sequence). In nucleotides, the CDR3 is TGCAGTGCTAGGGAGGTCTACGAGCAGTACTTC. It codes for CSAREVYEQYF.

The rearrangement joins TRBV28 to TRBJ2-3; 8 nucleotides match TRBD1. Germline trimming cut 6 bases from V and 1 base from J; bases unmatched to any gene: 9. The CDR3 has 16 residues. Germline V gene data show CDR1 as MDHEN and CDR2 as SYDVKM. The CDR3 protein is CASRLPAGGGTDTQYF. The CDR3 DNA is TGTGCCAGCAGATTACCCGCAGGGGGCGGCACAGATACGCAGTATTTT.

V is TRBV9 and J is TRBJ2-7; TRBD1 agrees at 9 bases. CDR3 length: 16 amino acids. The junction had 10 bases not matched to a gene; V was cut back by 4 bases and J by 2 bases. From germline, CDR1 is SGDLS and CDR2 YYNGEE. The CDR3 sequence is CASSHRDRVRAYEQYF. The CDR3, as DNA: TGTGCCAGCAGCCACCGGGACAGGGTTCGGGCCTACGAGCAGTACTTC. Together with reference TRBV9 and TRBJ2-7, the CDR3 gives the full variable domain: DSGVTQTPKHLITATGQRVTLRCSPRSGDLSVYWYQQSLDQGLQFLIQYYNGEERAKGNILERFSAQQFPDLHSELNLSSLELGDSALYFCASSHRDRVRAYEQYFGPGTRLTVT.

The V and J genes are TRBV29-1 and TRBJ1-1, with unresolved D. This CDR3 is 12 amino acids long. The V gene lost 6 bases and the J gene lost 0 bases, with 8 bases spanning the gap. From germline, CDR1 is SQVTM and CDR2 ANQGSEA. The CDR3: CSVGDMNTEAFF. CDR3 bases: TGCAGCGTGGGAGACATGAACACTGAAGCTTTCTTT. The full variable domain, rest sourced from reference TRBV29-1 and TRBJ1-1, is SAVISQKPSRDICQRGTSLTIQCQVDSQVTMMFWYRQQPGQSLTLIATANQGSEATYESGFVIDKFPISRPNLTFSTLTVSNMSPEDSSIYLCSVGDMNTEAFFGQGTRLTVV.

This sequence joins TRBV15 and TRBJ2-7; D possibly corresponds to TRBD2 (6 bases). Germline-derived CDR1 and CDR2 are LNHNV and YYDKDF (reference sequence). The germline V and J ends were trimmed by 1 base and 2 bases, with 9 bases remaining between them. The CDR3 length is 14 residues. CDR3: CATSRVAETYEQYF. The CDR3, as DNA: TGTGCCACCAGCAGAGTAGCGGAAACCTACGAGCAGTACTTC.

The chain links TRBV6-5 to TRBJ1-1, with D possibly matching TRBD1 (5 bases). Germline V lookup: CDR1 MNHEY, CDR2 SVGAGI. Trimming stripped 6 bases from V and 6 bases from J, with 20 bases between. The CDR3 is 15 amino acids. The CDR3 is CASRTGGGSGPEAFF. The CDR3, as DNA: TGTGCCAGCAGGACTGGGGGGGGATCGGGACCTGAAGCTTTCTTT.

The gene calls are TRBV19 and TRBJ1-1, with TRBD1 as a possible D gene (5 bases). CDR1 LNHDA and CDR2 SQIVND come from the germline V gene (reference sequence). Trimming pared 3 bases from V and 4 bases from J, leaving 9 bases between. The CDR3 runs 13 residues. The CDR3, as DNA: TGTGCCAGTAGTATCACAGGCCCCACTGAAGCTTTCTTT. Translation: CASSITGPTEAFF.

The chain employs TRBV5-6 and TRBJ2-5, with D possibly TRBD1 on 6 matching bases. Germline CDR1 is SGHDT and CDR2 is YYEEEE. The CDR3 is made up of 16 amino acids. Trimming took 0 bases from V and 4 from J, leaving 16 bases between them. The CDR3 loop is CASSLDPGTRIETQYF. In DNA, the CDR3 is TGTGCCAGCAGCTTGGATCCAGGGACACGGATAGAGACCCAGTACTTC. The full variable domain, completed using reference TRBV5-6 and TRBJ2-5, is DAGVTQSPTHLIKTRGQQVTLRCSPKSGHDTVSWYQQALGQGPQFIFQYYEEEERQRGNFPDRFSGHQFPNYSSELNVNALLLGDSALYLCASSLDPGTRIETQYFGPGTRLLVL.